This T cell receptor (beta chain) came from a study of molecular identifiers for immune sequencing clone quantification listed by TCRdb under 2018. Looking at the study overall: For a replicate experiment, the RNA from either approximately 20,000 or 100,000 naive CD8 T cells was divided into five aliquots, and four of those aliquots went on to sequencing. The study was a methods study using CD8 T cells to benchmark molecular-identifier clustering-based TCR repertoire sequencing (MIDCIRS) and TCR RNA copy counting.

Library preparation was by PCR. Sequencing was performed on an Illumina HiSeq 4000. Preparation of bulk TCR libraries followed a previously described approach, with the TCR primers listed in Table S5. Purification of total RNA was performed with the Qiagen AllPrep DNA/RNA kit. Reads from multiple sequencing runs of the same library were pooled before analysis. Concerning the study's data processing: Reads were retained only if the reads had an exact TCR constant sequence, and the retained reads were trimmed to 150 nt and grouped according to their 12-nt molecular barcodes. Reads inside each barcode group were sub-clustered using a 15% Levenshtein threshold, and a quality-weighted consensus sequence was constructed for each RNA molecule. Non-functional sequences were excluded, and lower-count sequences lying one edit away from another sequence were also excluded. Barcode sub-clusters with fewer than 20% of the maximum read count were removed, based on fitting two negative binomial distributions. TCRdb cleaned the public reads at Q25 with fastp, built clones with MiXCR and kept in-frame beta chains. CDR3 protein sequences are deduplicated, and each keeps its most common genes and DNA. TCRdb's processing, not the study's, gives the V and J calls here. The table for this sample lists some 13,000 distinct CDR3 sequences; 16% of them were counted only once. 1.6% of the sample is taken by the ten largest.

In this sample, this clonotype turned up many times. It has no known antigen specificity. Per-base qualities were not stored, and no clone one base away is much larger. Libraries of naive CD8 T cells were generated from approximately 20,000 to 1,000,000 sorted cells, with 10%, 30% or 50% of the purified RNA used. Naive CD8 T cells were FACS-sorted as CD8+CD4-CCR7+CD45RA+ on a BD FACSAria II into RLT Plus buffer. To test detection sensitivity, Jurkat RNA equivalent to over 8 TCR copies was spiked into samples of roughly 20,000-1,000,000 naive CD8 T cells. Enrichment of CD8 T cells was performed with RosetteSep CD8+ T Cell Enrichment Cocktail and Ficoll-Paque, after which ACK red cell lysis was carried out. V is reduced by 1 base and J by 8 bases, leaving a spacing of 9 bases between them. The CDR3 runs 12 residues from the cysteine to the phenylalanine. Just the 36-base CDR3 DNA is kept, in frame starting at base 1. CDR1 SEHNR and CDR2 FQNEAQ are derived from the germline V gene (reference sequence).

What the authors observed across the whole study: In CMV-specific effector cells, clones with more than 20 RNA copies contained over 99% of molecules, whereas in naive cells such clones contained under 1% of molecules. When barcode sub-clustering was not used, chimeric consensus sequences inflated TCR diversity, with chimeras reaching as high as 47%. The naive libraries included spiked-in Jurkat TCR RNA (over nine copies' worth), and this RNA is not part of the donor repertoire. Highly expanded clone sizes could be underestimated because identical TCR molecules may share a barcode. Spiked-in Jurkat TCR RNA equal to a single cell's worth was reported to be detectable even within 1,100,000 naive CD8 T cells. Approximately 2.7 recovered TCR RNA copies per cell were obtained by modeling, versus roughly 9.1 by digital PCR, implying a capture efficiency of approximately 30%.

The rearranged segments are TRBV7-9 and TRBJ2-7; the D gene cannot be named for sure. The source is a human donor in good health. Some libraries in this study had Jurkat cell RNA spiked in. Source material: naive CD8+ T cells from blood, with Jurkat cell RNA spiked in. The cell subset or site tag for this specimen amounts to: FACS-sorted CD8+CD4-CCR7+CD45RA+ naive T cells. The bases read TGTGCCAGCAGCTTAGTTGCTAGAAAGCAGTACTTC. It codes for CASSLVARKQYF.